This T cell receptor beta chain emerged from a study of CD8 T cells in Susac syndrome. Note on this clonotype: The antigen remains unidentified.

Reverse transcription of roughly 0.45 to 1 ug RNA was carried out with random hexamers. Amplification of TCR beta CDR3 was carried out by immunoSEQ multiplex PCR, which covered 54 Vbeta and 13 Jbeta segments. MiXCR was run by TCRdb on the immunoSEQ multiplex PCR reads, yielding one entry per CDR3 protein. The table shows a few hundred thousand distinct CDR3 sequences, with around 96% occurring only once. The germline V and J ends were trimmed by 0 bases and 6 bases, with 12 bases remaining between them. This CDR3 region has 15 residues. The germline gives CDR1 MNHEY, CDR2 SVGEGT. Overall study results and limits: The study acknowledged a relatively small number of individuals in its TCR sequencing and HLA analysis.

Sequencing of TCR beta drew on CD8+ and CD4+ T cells from blood. TEMRA cells were FACS-enriched, unlike CD8+ and CD4+ T cells, which were negatively isolated. This TCR came from a human donor with multiple sclerosis. This chain connects TRBV6-2 or TRBV6-3 to TRBJ1-5; D possibly corresponds to TRBD1 (5 bases). Sequencing used CD4+ T cells from PBMCs. The CDR3 is CASSYSGRAIQPQHF. The DNA of the CDR3 is TGTGCCAGCAGTTACTCGGGCAGGGCTATTCAGCCCCAGCATTTT.